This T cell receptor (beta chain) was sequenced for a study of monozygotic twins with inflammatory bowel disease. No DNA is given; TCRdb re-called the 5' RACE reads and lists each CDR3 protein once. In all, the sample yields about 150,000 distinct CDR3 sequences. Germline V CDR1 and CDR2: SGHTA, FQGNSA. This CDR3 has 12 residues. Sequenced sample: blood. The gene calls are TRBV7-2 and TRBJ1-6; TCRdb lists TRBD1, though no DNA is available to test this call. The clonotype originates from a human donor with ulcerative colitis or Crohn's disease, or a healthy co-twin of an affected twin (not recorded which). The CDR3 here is CASSRPGRPLHF.